This passage covers 32 T cell receptor beta chains from one sample sequenced in a study of shared clonotypes between healthy human individuals. Measured with immunoSEQ multiplex PCR; TCRdb has only the in-frame clones, and not every one. The sample includes millions of clones, 85% to 95% of them seen just once. In the naive CD8 group, cells lacked CD45RO and were positively selected for CCR7, so terminally differentiated effector memory CD45RA+ cells were left out. The sequenced sample was naive CD8+ T cells from PBMCs. These receptors were collected from a man aged 18-30 years in good health. Some clones in this sample may be carry-over from other donors' samples.

The chain is built from TRBV4-1 and TRBJ2-7; weak D call: TRBD1 (6 bases). Germline V gene sequence: CDR1 MGHRA, CDR2 YSYEKL. This CDR3 has 14 amino acids. Trimming removed 3 bases at V and 5 bases at J, with 14 bases between. The CDR3, as DNA: TGCGCCAGCAGCCATGAACAGGGTCGCAACGAGCAGTACTTC. As protein: CASSHEQGRNEQYF.

J is TRBJ1-4 and V is TRBV12-2; the DNA was not compared with TRBD1, the D call given in the table. TRBV12-2 is classified as a pseudogene. The CDR3 runs to 18 residues. The DNA of the CDR3 is TGTGCAAGTCGCTTGGGGACAGGGTGGAGTGGGAATAATGAAAAACTGTTTTTT. Translation: CASRLGTGWSGNNEKLFF.

The J gene is TRBJ2-3, the V gene TRBV28; 9 nucleotides match TRBD2. After removal of 4 bases from V and 4 bases from J, the junction contained 12 bases not matched to a gene. Per the germline V gene, CDR1 is MDHEN and CDR2 is SYDVKM. The length of the CDR3 is 17 residues. The CDR3 here is CASSSPREGGPPDTQYF. The CDR3 nucleotides are TGTGCCAGCAGTTCCCCGCGGGAGGGAGGGCCCCCAGATACGCAGTATTTT.

As to this clone: Other DNA sequences within the sample encode an identical CDR3. The V call is TRBV15, the J call TRBJ2-7; 7 positions agree with TRBD1. Trimming cost V 5 bases and J 0 bases; bases outside gene matches: 4. The CDR3 consists of 14 residues. CDR1 is LNHNV and CDR2 is YYDKDF in the germline V gene (reference sequence). In DNA, the CDR3 is TGTGCCACCAGCCGGGACAGCAACTCCTACGAGCAGTACTTC. This codes for CATSRDSNSYEQYF.

This clone was picked up a small number of times. The V and J genes are TRBV28 and TRBJ1-4; D unclear. The CDR3 has 12 residues. CDR1 is MDHEN and CDR2 is SYDVKM in the germline V gene. Trimming left V 5 bases short and J 6 bases short, with 7 bases between. The CDR3 bases are TGTGCCAGCAGTGTGCGAGATGAAAAACTGTTTTTT. It yields the protein CASSVRDEKLFF.

V is TRBV6-5 and J is TRBJ2-5, with D perhaps assigned TRBD1 or TRBD2 (5 bases each). TRBJ2-7 matches the DNA end more closely, so the J call is doubtful. The CDR3 has 15 residues. CDR1 is MNHEY, CDR2 SVGAGI, per germline. CDR3 in DNA: TGTGCCAGCAGTTACCTAGGGACGAGCTCCTACGAGCAGTACTTC. Encoded protein: CASSYLGTSSYEQYF.

This chain uses TRBV9 with TRBJ1-1, with a weak D call TRBD1 (5 bases). Germline CDR1 is SGDLS and CDR2 is YYNGEE. This CDR3 comprises 16 residues. The V and J ends lost 0 bases and 1 base respectively, with 13 bases between them. The CDR3 protein is CASSVDGWGWNTEAFF. CDR3 sequence (DNA): TGTGCCAGCAGCGTAGACGGCTGGGGGTGGAACACTGAAGCTTTCTTT.

This chain links TRBV9 with TRBJ1-2, with TRBD1 as a possible D gene (5 bases). The V gene's germline CDR1 is SGDLS and CDR2 YYNGEE. The CDR3 covers 16 residues. Trimming shortened V by 4 bases and J by 5 bases, and 21 bases separated the two germline ends. The CDR3 region is CASSSSRDGGEYGYTF. CDR3 nucleotides: TGTGCCAGCAGCTCTAGTCGGGACGGAGGAGAATATGGCTACACCTTC.

The rearrangement joins TRBV5-1 to TRBJ2-1, with 10 bases fitting TRBD1. CDR1 and CDR2 (germline): SGHRS, YFSETQ. V lost 4 bases, J lost 2 bases, and 6 bases stayed unmatched. The CDR3 is 16 amino acids. This CDR3 is CASSPRGTGAYNEQFF. The CDR3 nucleotides read TGCGCCAGCAGCCCGAGAGGGACAGGGGCCTACAATGAGCAGTTCTTC.

The gene calls are TRBV29-1 and TRBJ2-2; D gene uncertain. V was clipped by 2 bases and J by 1 base, with 11 bases between them. This CDR3 contains 15 residues. Germline V gene lookup returns CDR1 SQVTM and CDR2 ANQGSEA. Here the CDR3 DNA reads TGCAGCGTTGAATGGCGGAGCATGAACACCGGGGAGCTGTTTTTT. Amino acids: CSVEWRSMNTGELFF.

The J gene is TRBJ2-5, the V gene TRBV28; 7 nucleotides match TRBD1. The CDR3 length is 15 residues. V was pared by 5 bases and J by 3 bases, with 9 bases of the junction left unmatched. Germline assignment: CDR1 MDHEN and CDR2 SYDVKM. In nucleotides, the CDR3 is TGTGCCAGCAGTCTTACAGGGGTCTGGGAAGAGACCCAGTACTTC. It yields the protein CASSLTGVWEETQYF.

This chain links TRBV27 with TRBJ2-7; D gene ambiguous. Between the trimmed V and J ends, which lost 8 bases and 3 bases, there was a span of 17 bases. The CDR3 has 14 amino acids. Germline lookup yields CDR1 MNHEY and CDR2 SMNVEV (reference sequence). CDR3 sequence (DNA): TGTGCCAGCTCAAACCGCGGAATAGGCTACGAGCAGTACTTC. Translating gives CASSNRGIGYEQYF.

The gene calls are TRBV27 and TRBJ2-7; D is tentatively TRBD1 or TRBD2 (5 bases each). This CDR3 is built from 14 residues. The germline V and J ends were trimmed by 4 bases and 7 bases, with 17 bases remaining between them. Germline V gene lookup returns CDR1 MNHEY and CDR2 SMNVEV (reference sequence). CDR3 nucleotides: TGTGCCAGCAGTTCCCGGGACCGGAGAGGAGAGCAGTACTTC. This gives the protein CASSSRDRRGEQYF.

Points on this clone: This sample also contains other DNA sequences that code for the same CDR3. This chain uses TRBV10-3 with TRBJ1-3; D gene unclear. V was clipped by 6 bases and J by 4 bases, with 4 bases between them. This CDR3 is built from 11 residues. The germline V gene has CDR1 ENHRY and CDR2 SYGVKD. The CDR3: CAISLGNTIYF. The CDR3 DNA reads TGTGCCATCAGCTTAGGAAACACCATATATTTT.

The gene calls are TRBV28 and TRBJ2-7; D is uncertain. V was cut by 2 bases and J by 6 bases, with 8 bases left in between. CDR1 is MDHEN, CDR2 SYDVKM, per germline. CDR3 length equals 12 residues. The CDR3 DNA follows: TGTGCCAGCAGTTTAACCCGGCTCGAGCAGTACTTC. The encoded protein is CASSLTRLEQYF.

CDR3: CASSLGSGRLETQYF. In DNA form, the CDR3 reads TGTGCCAGCAGCTTAGGGAGCGGGAGGCTGGAGACCCAGTACTTC. The genes are TRBV11-2 and TRBJ2-5; 9 nucleotides match TRBD2. The germline gives CDR1 SGHAT, CDR2 FQNNGV. V shed 1 base and J 5 bases; nucleotides not matched to a gene: 5. This CDR3 has 15 amino acids.

V is TRBV6-5 and J is TRBJ2-1; the D gene is possibly TRBD1 (5 bases). The CDR3 has 14 residues. V lost 6 bases to trimming and J lost 5 bases, with 14 bases between them. CDR1 is MNHEY, CDR2 SVGAGI, per germline. Here the CDR3 DNA reads TGTGCCAGCAGCCCCCAGGGTGCCCACAATGAGCAGTTCTTC. Its translation: CASSPQGAHNEQFF.

This clone was detected once. The chain is built from TRBV11-2 and TRBJ1-1; D possibly corresponds to TRBD1 (5 bases). The germline V and J ends were trimmed by 6 bases and 10 bases, with 24 bases remaining between them. The V gene's germline CDR1 is SGHAT and CDR2 FQNNGV. The CDR3 extends over 15 amino acids. The CDR3 is CASRSSDGALGAAFF. The CDR3 DNA sequence: TGTGCCAGCAGAAGTTCCGACGGGGCGTTAGGGGCAGCTTTCTTT.

The rearrangement links TRBV28 to TRBJ2-1; TRBD2 aligns across 9 bases. The CDR3 loop spans 16 amino acids. The germline V gene has CDR1 MDHEN and CDR2 SYDVKM. The trim removed 3 bases at V and 0 bases at J, leaving 3 bases unmatched. CDR3 DNA: TGTGCCAGCAGTTTGGGGGGACTAGCCTCCTACAATGAGCAGTTCTTC. Its protein product is CASSLGGLASYNEQFF.

The gene calls are TRBV4-3 and TRBJ2-7, with 9 bases fitting TRBD1. Germline V lookup: CDR1 LGHNA, CDR2 YSLEER. The ends lost 3 bases at V and 2 bases at J; junction bases unmatched: 5. The CDR3 consists of 15 residues. The CDR3 reads CASSQMGQGTYEQYF. The CDR3 DNA is TGCGCCAGCAGCCAGATGGGACAGGGCACCTACGAGCAGTACTTC.

V usage is TRBV2 and J usage is TRBJ2-7, with D perhaps TRBD1 (6 bases). V was pared by 8 bases and J by 2 bases, with 10 bases between. The V gene's germline CDR1 is SNHLY and CDR2 FYNNEI. This CDR3 has 12 residues. CDR3 DNA sequence: TGTGCCAGCTTCCGGACAGCCTACGAGCAGTACTTC. It translates to CASFRTAYEQYF.

V gene TRBV4-1 combines with J gene TRBJ1-5; D may be TRBD1 (5 bases). The V and J ends lost 3 bases and 5 bases respectively, with 11 bases between them. This CDR3 region has 14 residues. Per the germline V gene, CDR1 is MGHRA and CDR2 is YSYEKL. CDR3 protein: CASSQRGEHQPQHF. CDR3 in DNA: TGCGCCAGCAGCCAGAGAGGGGAGCATCAGCCCCAGCATTTT.

The rearrangement joins TRBV11-3 to TRBJ2-1; no clear D gene. Germline V gene data show CDR1 as SGHNT and CDR2 as YENEEA. Trimming cost V 4 bases and J 2 bases, with 12 bases left between them. The CDR3 has 15 residues. The DNA of the CDR3 is TGTGCCAGCAGCTCTTATAAGGGCGCCTACAATGAGCAGTTCTTC. Amino acids: CASSSYKGAYNEQFF.

In nucleotides, the CDR3 is TGTGCCAGCAGTTTATGGGGGGCCTATTACCCCTACGAGCAGTACTTC. Encoded protein: CASSLWGAYYPYEQYF. V gene TRBV28 combines with J gene TRBJ2-7, with D tentatively TRBD1 (6 bases). Germline loops: CDR1 MDHEN, CDR2 SYDVKM. Trimming took off 0 bases at V and 2 bases at J, with 14 bases between the two ends. The CDR3 runs to 16 residues. The full variable domain, with the rest looked up from reference TRBV28 and TRBJ2-7, is DVKVTQSSRYLVKRTGEKVFLECVQDMDHENMFWYRQDPGLGLRLIYFSYDVKMKEKGDIPEGYSVSREKKERFSLILESASTNQTSMYLCASSLWGAYYPYEQYFGPGTRLTVT.

The table lists this clone with a count of one. The rearrangement joins TRBV14 to TRBJ2-3; D is uncertain. CDR3 size: 11 residues. The ends were cut back, 4 bases at V and 5 bases at J, with 4 bases in the middle. Germline CDR1 is SGHDN and CDR2 is FVKESK. The CDR3 region has the DNA TGTGCCAGCAGCCGTTTAGATACGCAGTATTTT. Its protein product is CASSRLDTQYF.

The chain joins TRBV7-2 to TRBJ2-7; D might be TRBD1 (6 bases). Trimming cost V 2 bases and J 3 bases, with 11 bases left between them. CDR1 and CDR2 from the germline V gene are SGHTA and FQGNSA. The CDR3 is 14 amino acids. In nucleotides, the CDR3 is TGTGCCAGCAGCTTAAAACAGGGATTCTACGAGCAGTACTTC. Its translation is CASSLKQGFYEQYF.

The genes are TRBV7-9 and TRBJ1-5; D call uncertain. CDR3 length equals 14 residues. V lost 5 bases and J lost 1, with 9 bases in between. Germline lookup yields CDR1 SEHNR and CDR2 FQNEAQ (reference sequence). The CDR3 loop is CASSNVQSNQPQHF. DNA of the CDR3: TGTGCCAGCAGCAATGTTCAGAGCAATCAGCCCCAGCATTTT.

The gene calls are TRBV15 and TRBJ1-5; 7 nucleotides align to TRBD1. J was trimmed by 0 bases and V by 5 bases; bases with no gene match: 4. Per germline, CDR1 LNHNV and CDR2 YYDKDF (reference sequence). The length of the CDR3 is 15 residues. As DNA, the CDR3 is TGTGCCACCAGCGGGGGACAGTATAGCAATCAGCCCCAGCATTTT. It specifies CATSGGQYSNQPQHF. The full variable domain, with the rest looked up from reference TRBV15 and TRBJ1-5, is DAMVIQNPRYQVTQFGKPVTLSCSQTLNHNVMYWYQQKSSQAPKLLFHYYDKDFNNEADTPDNFQSRRPNTSFCFLDIRSPGLGDTAMYLCATSGGQYSNQPQHFGDGTRLSIL.

In its sample, this clone was seen once. The V call is TRBV9, the J call TRBJ2-1; no reliable D call. The CDR3 is 15 residues long. In germline, CDR1 is SGDLS, CDR2 YYNGEE. The germline V and J ends were trimmed by 3 bases and 0 bases, with 10 bases remaining between them. Here the CDR3 DNA reads TGTGCCAGCAGCGCTTCCTCGAGCTCCTACAATGAGCAGTTCTTC. It is translated as CASSASSSSYNEQFF.

This chain connects TRBV5-1 to TRBJ2-1; weak D call: TRBD2 (6 bases). CDR1 SGHRS and CDR2 YFSETQ come from the germline V gene. CDR3 size: 16 residues. The V and J ends lost 0 bases and 4 bases respectively, with 14 bases between them. This chain's CDR3 is CASSLEGGVAYNEQFF. CDR3 in DNA: TGCGCCAGCAGCTTGGAAGGCGGGGTCGCTTACAATGAGCAGTTCTTC.

The chain links TRBV29-1 to TRBJ2-1; 10 bases line up with TRBD2. CDR1 and CDR2 (germline): SQVTM, ANQGSEA. There are 15 residues in the CDR3. Losses at the gene ends were 4 bases for V and 9 bases for J; bases not matched to a gene: 12. The chain's CDR3 is CSVVGGLAPSIEQFF. The DNA for the CDR3 is TGCAGCGTTGTTGGGGGACTAGCGCCGTCGATTGAGCAGTTCTTC.

The V and J genes are TRBV19 and TRBJ2-7, with D tentatively TRBD1 (6 bases). Germline assignment: CDR1 LNHDA and CDR2 SQIVND (reference sequence). Between the trimmed V and J ends, which lost 5 bases and 6 bases, there was a span of 11 bases. This CDR3 contains 12 residues. CDR3 residues: CASSSGDGEQYF. The DNA of the CDR3 is TGTGCCAGTAGTTCAGGGGACGGCGAGCAGTACTTC.